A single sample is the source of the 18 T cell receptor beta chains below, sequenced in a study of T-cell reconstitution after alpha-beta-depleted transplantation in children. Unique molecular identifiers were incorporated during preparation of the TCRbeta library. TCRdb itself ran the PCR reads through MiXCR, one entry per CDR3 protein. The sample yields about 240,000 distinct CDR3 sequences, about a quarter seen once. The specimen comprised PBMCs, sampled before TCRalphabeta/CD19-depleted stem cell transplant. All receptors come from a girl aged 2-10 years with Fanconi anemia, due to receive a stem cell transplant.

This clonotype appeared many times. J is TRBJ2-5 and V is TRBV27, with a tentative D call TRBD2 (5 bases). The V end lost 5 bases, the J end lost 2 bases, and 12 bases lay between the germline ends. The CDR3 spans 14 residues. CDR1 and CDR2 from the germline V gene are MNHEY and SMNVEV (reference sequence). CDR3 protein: CASSLLGRQETQYF. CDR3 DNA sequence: TGTGCCAGCAGTCTCCTGGGGAGACAAGAGACCCAGTACTTC.

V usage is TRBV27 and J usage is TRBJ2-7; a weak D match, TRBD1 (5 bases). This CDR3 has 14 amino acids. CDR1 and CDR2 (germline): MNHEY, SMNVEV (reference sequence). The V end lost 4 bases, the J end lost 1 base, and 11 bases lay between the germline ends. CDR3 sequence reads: CASSWTDISYEQYF. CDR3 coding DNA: TGTGCCAGCAGTTGGACGGACATTTCCTACGAGCAGTACTTC.

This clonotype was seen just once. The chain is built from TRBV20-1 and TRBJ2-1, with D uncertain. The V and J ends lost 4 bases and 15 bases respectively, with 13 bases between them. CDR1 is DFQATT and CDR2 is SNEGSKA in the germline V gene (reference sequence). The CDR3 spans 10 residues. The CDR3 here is CSANQRAWFF. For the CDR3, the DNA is TGCAGTGCTAATCAACGCGCATGGTTCTTC.

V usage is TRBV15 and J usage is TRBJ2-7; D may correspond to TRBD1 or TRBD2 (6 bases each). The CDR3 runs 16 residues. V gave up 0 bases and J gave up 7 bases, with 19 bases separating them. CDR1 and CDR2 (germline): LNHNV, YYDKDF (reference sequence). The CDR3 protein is CATSRDRPGAGGEQYF. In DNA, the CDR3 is TGTGCCACCAGCAGAGATCGTCCGGGGGCCGGCGGGGAGCAGTACTTC.

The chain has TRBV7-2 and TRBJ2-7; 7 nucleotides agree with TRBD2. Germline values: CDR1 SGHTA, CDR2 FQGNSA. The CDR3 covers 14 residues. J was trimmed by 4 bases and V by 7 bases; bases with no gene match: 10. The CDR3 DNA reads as TGTGCCAGCACCGCTGAGATCGGGAGGTACGAGCAGTACTTC. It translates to CASTAEIGRYEQYF.

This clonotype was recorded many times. CDR3 residues: CASSLSGGADTQYF. The CDR3 DNA follows: TGTGCCAGCAGTTTAAGCGGGGGGGCAGATACGCAGTATTTT. The rearrangement uses TRBV12-3 or TRBV12-4 and TRBJ2-3, with 10 positions matching TRBD2. The CDR3 contains 14 residues. The V and J ends lost 2 bases and 4 bases, in that order; junction bases with no gene match: 0.

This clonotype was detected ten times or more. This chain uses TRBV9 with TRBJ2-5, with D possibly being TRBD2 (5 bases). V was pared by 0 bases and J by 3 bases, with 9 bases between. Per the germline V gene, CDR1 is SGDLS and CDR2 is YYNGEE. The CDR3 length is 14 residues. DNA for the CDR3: TGTGCCAGCAGCGTAGGGGTTAGCGAAGAGACCCAGTACTTC. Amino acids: CASSVGVSEETQYF.

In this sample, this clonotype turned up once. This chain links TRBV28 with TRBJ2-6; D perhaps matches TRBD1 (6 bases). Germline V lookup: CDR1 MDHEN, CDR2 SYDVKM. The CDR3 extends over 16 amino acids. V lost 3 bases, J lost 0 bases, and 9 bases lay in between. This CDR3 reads CASSLIQGSGANVLTF. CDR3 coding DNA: TGTGCCAGCAGTTTGATACAGGGCTCTGGGGCCAACGTCCTGACTTTC.

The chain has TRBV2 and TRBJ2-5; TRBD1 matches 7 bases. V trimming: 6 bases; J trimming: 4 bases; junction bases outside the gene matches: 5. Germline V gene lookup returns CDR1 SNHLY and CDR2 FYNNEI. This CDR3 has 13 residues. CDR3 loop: CASSDNRGETQYF. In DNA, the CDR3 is TGTGCCAGCAGCGACAACAGGGGAGAGACCCAGTACTTC.

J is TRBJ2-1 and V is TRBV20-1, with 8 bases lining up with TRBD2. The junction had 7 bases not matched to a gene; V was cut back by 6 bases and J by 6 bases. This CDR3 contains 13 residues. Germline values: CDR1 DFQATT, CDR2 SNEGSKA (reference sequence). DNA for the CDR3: TGCAGTGCATGGCGGGAGGTTTTCAATGAGCAGTTCTTC. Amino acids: CSAWREVFNEQFF.

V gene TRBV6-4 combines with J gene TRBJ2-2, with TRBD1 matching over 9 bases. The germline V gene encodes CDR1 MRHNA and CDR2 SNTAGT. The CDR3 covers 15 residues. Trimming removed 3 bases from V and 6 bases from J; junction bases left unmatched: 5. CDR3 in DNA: TGTGCCAGCAGTGAAAACAGGGGGCCTGCCGGGGAGCTGTTTTTT. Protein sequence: CASSENRGPAGELFF.

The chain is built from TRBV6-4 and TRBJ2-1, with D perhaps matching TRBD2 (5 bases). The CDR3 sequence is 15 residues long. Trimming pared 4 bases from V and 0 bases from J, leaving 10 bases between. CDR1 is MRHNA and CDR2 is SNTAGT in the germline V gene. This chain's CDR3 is CASSVLASSYNEQFF. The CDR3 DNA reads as TGTGCCAGCAGTGTTCTAGCTTCCTCCTACAATGAGCAGTTCTTC.

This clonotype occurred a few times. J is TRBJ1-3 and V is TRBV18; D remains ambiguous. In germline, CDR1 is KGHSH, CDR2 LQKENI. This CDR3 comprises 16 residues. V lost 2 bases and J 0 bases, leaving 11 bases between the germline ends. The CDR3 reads CASSPSARSSGNTIYF. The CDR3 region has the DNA TGTGCCAGCTCACCATCGGCCCGAAGCTCTGGAAACACCATATATTTT.

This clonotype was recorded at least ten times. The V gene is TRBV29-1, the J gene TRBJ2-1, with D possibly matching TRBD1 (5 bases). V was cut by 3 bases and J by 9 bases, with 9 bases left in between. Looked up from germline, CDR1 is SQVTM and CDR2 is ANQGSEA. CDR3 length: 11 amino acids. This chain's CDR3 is CSVDRVIEQFF. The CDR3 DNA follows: TGCAGCGTTGACAGGGTAATTGAGCAGTTCTTC.

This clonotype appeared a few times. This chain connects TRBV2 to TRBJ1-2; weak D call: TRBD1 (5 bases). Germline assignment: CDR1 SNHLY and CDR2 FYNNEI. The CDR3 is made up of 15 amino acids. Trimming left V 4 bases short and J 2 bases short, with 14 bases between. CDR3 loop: CASSGEQAFNYGYTF. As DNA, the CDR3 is TGTGCCAGCAGTGGGGAACAGGCCTTCAACTATGGCTACACCTTC. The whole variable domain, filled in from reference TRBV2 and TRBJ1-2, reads EPEVTQTPSHQVTQMGQEVILRCVPISNHLYFYWYRQILGQKVEFLVSFYNNEISEKSEIFDDQFSVERPDGSNFTLKIRSTKLEDSAMYFCASSGEQAFNYGYTFGSGTRLTVV.

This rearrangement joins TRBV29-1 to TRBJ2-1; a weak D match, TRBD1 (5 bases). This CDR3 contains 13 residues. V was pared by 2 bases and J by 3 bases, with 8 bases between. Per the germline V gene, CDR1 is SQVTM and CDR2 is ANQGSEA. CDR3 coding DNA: TGCAGCGTTGAAACGGACATCTACAATGAGCAGTTCTTC. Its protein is CSVETDIYNEQFF.

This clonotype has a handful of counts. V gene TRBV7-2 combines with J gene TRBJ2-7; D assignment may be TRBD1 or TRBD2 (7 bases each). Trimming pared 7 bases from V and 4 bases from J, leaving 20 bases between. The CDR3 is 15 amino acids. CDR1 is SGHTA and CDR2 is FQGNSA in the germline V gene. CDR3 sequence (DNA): TGTGCCAGCAACCCGACAGGGAGGGTCTGGTACGAGCAGTACTTC. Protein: CASNPTGRVWYEQYF.

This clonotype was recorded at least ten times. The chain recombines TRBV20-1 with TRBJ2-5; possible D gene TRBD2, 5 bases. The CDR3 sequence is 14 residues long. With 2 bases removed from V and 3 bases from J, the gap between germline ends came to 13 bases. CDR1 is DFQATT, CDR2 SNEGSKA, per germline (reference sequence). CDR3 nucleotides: TGCAGTGCTAGAATTAGGACGGGGAAAGAGACCCAGTACTTC. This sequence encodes CSARIRTGKETQYF.